The 26 T cell receptor beta chains below were found in one sample sequenced in a study of control samples from healthy donors and cancer patients. Some clones are missing from TCRdb's copy, which holds only in-frame ones; the method was immunoSEQ multiplex PCR. The sample holds more than 85,000 clones, 88% seen once. Material for sequencing was PBMCs. The receptors were sampled from a woman aged 60 to 75 with lung cancer.

This CDR3 is CASSGTATNEKLFF. CDR3 DNA sequence: TGCGCCAGCTCCGGGACAGCAACTAATGAAAAACTGTTTTTT. V gene TRBV5-1 combines with J gene TRBJ1-4; 7 nucleotides align to TRBD1. Germline lookup yields CDR1 SGHRS and CDR2 YFSETQ. CDR3 length: 14 amino acids. After removal of 7 bases from V and 0 bases from J, the junction contained 3 bases not matched to a gene.

The chain combines TRBV14 with TRBJ2-7, with TRBD1 matching 12 bases. The CDR3 loop spans 15 amino acids. Germline CDR1 reads SGHDN; CDR2 reads FVKESK. V shed 2 bases and J 6 bases; nucleotides not matched to a gene: 5. The CDR3 loop reads CASSQPGTGGFEQYF. In nucleotides, the CDR3 is TGTGCCAGCAGCCAACCCGGGACAGGGGGCTTCGAGCAGTACTTC. The full variable domain, rest sourced from reference TRBV14 and TRBJ2-7, is EAGVTQFPSHSVIEKGQTVTLRCDPISGHDNLYWYRRVMGKEIKFLLHFVKESKQDESGMPNNRFLAERTGGTYSTLKVQPAELEDSGVYFCASSQPGTGGFEQYFGPGTRLTVT.

The rearrangement uses TRBV4-2 and TRBJ2-5; D is possibly TRBD2 (5 bases). Germline V CDR1 and CDR2: LGHNA, YNFKEQ. V gave up 0 bases and J gave up 3 bases, with 17 bases separating them. The CDR3 has 17 amino acids. CDR3: CASSQDLIAKQKETQYF. CDR3 bases: TGTGCCAGCAGCCAAGATCTGATAGCGAAGCAGAAAGAGACCCAGTACTTC.

The chain recombines TRBV2 with TRBJ2-1; perhaps D is TRBD1 or TRBD2 (5 bases each). Looked up from germline, CDR1 is SNHLY and CDR2 is FYNNEI. The CDR3 extends over 14 amino acids. V was clipped by 5 bases and J by 10 bases, with 18 bases between them. The CDR3 DNA sequence: TGTGCCAGCAGTTTGGGACCCCTCCGTGGGGAGCAGTTCTTC. Its translation: CASSLGPLRGEQFF.

The V call is TRBV11-3, the J call TRBJ2-1, with D uncertain. Per germline, CDR1 SGHNT and CDR2 YENEEA. Trimming took 5 bases from V and 0 from J, leaving 11 bases between them. The length of the CDR3 is 15 residues. The CDR3 spells CASSPGGPSYNEQFF. CDR3 coding DNA: TGTGCCAGCAGCCCAGGCGGTCCCTCCTACAATGAGCAGTTCTTC.

This clone appeared a few times. The chain employs TRBV9 and TRBJ1-2; 9 nucleotides align to TRBD1. Germline CDR1 reads SGDLS; CDR2 reads YYNGEE. Germline trimming cut 4 bases from V and 4 bases from J; bases unmatched to any gene: 8. CDR3 length: 15 residues. The CDR3 DNA follows: TGTGCCAGCAGCACCCGGACAGGGGCGACCTATGGCTACACCTTC. Its translation is CASSTRTGATYGYTF.

This chain connects TRBV14 to TRBJ2-1, with D perhaps TRBD1 (5 bases). Germline CDR1 reads SGHDN; CDR2 reads FVKESK. This CDR3 has 17 residues. V was trimmed by 4 bases and J by 5 bases, leaving 21 bases between them. The CDR3: CASSPFTGGRADNEQFF. The DNA for the CDR3 is TGTGCCAGCAGCCCCTTTACGGGCGGCAGGGCTGACAATGAGCAGTTCTTC.

The rearrangement links TRBV15 to TRBJ1-2, with 7 bases that match TRBD1. Per germline, CDR1 LNHNV and CDR2 YYDKDF (reference sequence). The CDR3 length is 16 residues. Trimming took 0 bases from V and 6 from J; bases not matched to a gene: 10. The CDR3 protein is CATSRDNDRARDGYTF. CDR3 nucleotides: TGTGCCACCAGCAGAGATAACGACAGGGCAAGGGATGGCTACACCTTC.

This CDR3 is CASSPTGINEQFF. The CDR3 nucleotides read TGTGCCAGCTCGCCGACAGGGATCAATGAGCAGTTCTTC. This chain links TRBV18 with TRBJ2-1, with 7 bases that match TRBD1. J lost 6 bases, V lost 6 bases, and 5 bases had no gene match. The CDR3 is 13 amino acids. From germline, CDR1 is KGHSH and CDR2 LQKENI. Drawing the rest from reference TRBV18 and TRBJ2-1, the complete variable domain is NAGVMQNPRHLVRRRGQEARLRCSPMKGHSHVYWYRQLPEEGLKFMVYLQKENIIDESGMPKERFSAEFPKEGPSILRIQQVVRGDSAAYFCASSPTGINEQFFGPGTRLTVL.

The CDR3 spells CASRPSNGEQYF. The CDR3 DNA reads TGTGCCAGTAGACCCTCAAATGGGGAGCAGTACTTC. The chain recombines TRBV19 with TRBJ2-7; no reliable D call. V was pared by 6 bases and J by 7 bases, with 13 bases between. The CDR3 is 12 amino acids. Germline V CDR1 and CDR2: LNHDA, SQIVND (reference sequence). The full variable domain, completed using reference TRBV19 and TRBJ2-7, is DGGITQSPKYLFRKEGQNVTLSCEQNLNHDAMYWYRQDPGQGLRLIYYSQIVNDFQKGDIAEGYSVSREKKESFPLTVTSAQKNPTAFYLCASRPSNGEQYFGPGTRLTVT.

V is TRBV28 and J is TRBJ1-1; 8 nucleotides line up with TRBD1. Germline values: CDR1 MDHEN, CDR2 SYDVKM. V lost 8 bases to trimming and J lost 5 bases; unmatched junction nucleotides: 7. This CDR3 is 13 amino acids long. The CDR3 nucleotides read TGTGCCAGCGCGAGACAGGGGCGAACTGAAGCTTTCTTT. Protein sequence: CASARQGRTEAFF. Variable domain in full (rest from reference TRBV28 and TRBJ1-1): DVKVTQSSRYLVKRTGEKVFLECVQDMDHENMFWYRQDPGLGLRLIYFSYDVKMKEKGDIPEGYSVSREKKERFSLILESASTNQTSMYLCASARQGRTEAFFGQGTRLTVV.

This clone has only one observation. This sequence joins TRBV29-1 and TRBJ1-2; 7 positions match TRBD1. J lost 4 bases, V lost 6 bases, and 2 bases had no gene match. CDR3 length: 11 residues. Germline CDR1 reads SQVTM; CDR2 reads ANQGSEA. In DNA form, the CDR3 reads TGCAGCGTCACAGGGGCCTATGGCTACACCTTC. This sequence encodes CSVTGAYGYTF.

The gene calls are TRBV9 and TRBJ2-2; TRBD1 or TRBD2 may be the D gene (5 bases each). CDR1 is SGDLS, CDR2 YYNGEE, per germline. Trimming removed 0 bases from V and 4 bases from J, with 13 bases in between. The CDR3 is 16 amino acids. CDR3 DNA sequence: TGTGCCAGCAGCGTAGACCAGGGAGCAACCACCGGGGAGCTGTTTTTT. It specifies CASSVDQGATTGELFF.

The V gene is TRBV7-9, the J gene TRBJ2-7; D is unresolved. V dropped 1 base and J dropped 5 bases, with 9 bases sitting between them. Germline CDR1 and CDR2: SEHNR and FQNEAQ (reference sequence). The CDR3 runs to 13 residues. CDR3 DNA: TGTGCCAGCAGCTTAGAGGCAGGTAACGAGCAGTACTTC. Translating gives CASSLEAGNEQYF.

V and J are TRBV28 and TRBJ2-7, with no clear D. The CDR3 runs to 13 residues. Germline values: CDR1 MDHEN, CDR2 SYDVKM. Trimming removed 2 bases from V and 2 bases from J, with 7 bases in between. CDR3 DNA: TGTGCCAGCAGTTTAAGAAGTACCTACGAGCAGTACTTC. Protein product: CASSLRSTYEQYF.

This rearrangement joins TRBV28 to TRBJ2-7, with D tentatively TRBD1 or TRBD2 (7 bases each). Per the germline V gene, CDR1 is MDHEN and CDR2 is SYDVKM. The CDR3 contains 14 residues. With 6 bases removed from V and 2 bases from J, the gap between germline ends came to 14 bases. CDR3 in amino acids: CASRRQGGAYEQYF. The CDR3 DNA reads as TGTGCCAGCAGACGACAGGGAGGGGCCTACGAGCAGTACTTC.

The chain links TRBV15 to TRBJ1-1, with D unclear. This CDR3 is 14 amino acids long. V lost 8 bases, J lost 1 base, and 14 bases lay in between. Germline V gene lookup returns CDR1 LNHNV and CDR2 YYDKDF (reference sequence). CDR3 in amino acids: CATGAKASNTEAFF. The DNA for the CDR3 is TGTGCCACCGGAGCTAAGGCGTCGAACACTGAAGCTTTCTTT.

This chain connects TRBV5-8 to TRBJ1-5; a possible D gene is TRBD1 (6 bases). CDR1 SGHTS and CDR2 YDEGEE come from the germline V gene. Trimming pared 5 bases from V and 3 bases from J, leaving 18 bases between. The CDR3 spans 16 residues. For the CDR3, the DNA is TGTGCCAGCAGTTTGCTATCGGGACACCTCAATCAGCCCCAGCATTTT. Its translation is CASSLLSGHLNQPQHF.

This clone was seen only once. The chain recombines TRBV3-1 (or the pseudogene TRBV3-2) with TRBJ1-5; tentative D call: TRBD1 (6 bases). The CDR3 spans 15 residues. Germline CDR1 and CDR2: LGHDT and YNNKEL (reference sequence). Trimming pared 0 bases from V and 6 bases from J, leaving 12 bases between. CDR3 DNA: TGTGCCAGCAGCCAAGACACAGGGAATTTTCAGCCCCAGCATTTT. Amino acids: CASSQDTGNFQPQHF.

The V gene is TRBV7-2, the J gene TRBJ2-2; D is ambiguous. Germline V gene data show CDR1 as SGHTA and CDR2 as FQGNSA. With 1 base removed from V and 3 bases from J, the gap between germline ends came to 0 bases. This CDR3 has 12 amino acids. CDR3 protein: CASSLDTGELFF. In DNA, the CDR3 is TGTGCCAGCAGCTTAGACACCGGGGAGCTGTTTTTT.

V is TRBV4-2 and J is TRBJ2-1, with a tentative D call TRBD2 (6 bases). The CDR3 consists of 14 residues. Germline assignment: CDR1 LGHNA and CDR2 YNFKEQ. V was shortened by 3 bases and J by 6 bases, with 12 bases between the two germline ends. CDR3 amino acids: CASSQGGAANEQFF. The CDR3 DNA follows: TGTGCCAGCAGCCAGGGGGGAGCGGCCAATGAGCAGTTCTTC.

V is TRBV2 and J is TRBJ1-4, with 9 bases matching TRBD1. J lost 7 bases, V lost 7 bases, and 10 bases had no gene match. The germline gives CDR1 SNHLY, CDR2 FYNNEI. The length of the CDR3 is 15 residues. The CDR3 region is CASTQYRGQVEKLFF. The CDR3, as DNA: TGTGCCAGCACCCAATACAGGGGGCAGGTTGAAAAACTGTTTTTT. The full variable domain, its missing parts supplied by reference TRBV2 and TRBJ1-4, is EPEVTQTPSHQVTQMGQEVILRCVPISNHLYFYWYRQILGQKVEFLVSFYNNEISEKSEIFDDQFSVERPDGSNFTLKIRSTKLEDSAMYFCASTQYRGQVEKLFFGSGTQLSVL.

The genes are TRBV6-6 and TRBJ1-5, with D possibly TRBD1 on 5 matching bases. The CDR3 covers 15 residues. V was pared by 5 bases and J by 6 bases, with 17 bases between. Germline values: CDR1 MNHNY, CDR2 SVGAGI (reference sequence). The CDR3 DNA sequence: TGTGCCAGCAGTAGTCAGGGAGTCGGGGGTCAGCCCCAGCATTTT. Its translation: CASSSQGVGGQPQHF.

This clone was detected only once. This sequence joins TRBV9 and TRBJ2-3; TRBD1 matches at 7 bases. Germline loops: CDR1 SGDLS, CDR2 YYNGEE. CDR3 length equals 15 residues. The junction had 7 bases not matched to a gene; V was cut back by 4 bases and J by 2 bases. CDR3 loop: CASSTTGVITDTQYF. DNA for the CDR3: TGTGCCAGCAGCACCACAGGGGTCATCACAGATACGCAGTATTTT.

The chain employs TRBV7-9 and TRBJ1-1; D is ambiguous. Germline V gene data show CDR1 as SEHNR and CDR2 as FQNEAQ (reference sequence). The CDR3 is 16 amino acids. The V end was cut by 3 bases, the J end by 3 bases, with 17 bases between. Here the CDR3 DNA reads TGTGCCAGCAGCTTCGGAGGGAGCTCTATGGACACTGAAGCTTTCTTT. Its protein is CASSFGGSSMDTEAFF.

V and J are TRBV24-1 and TRBJ2-1; tentative D call: TRBD1 (5 bases). CDR3 length: 16 amino acids. V lost 0 bases to trimming and J lost 2 bases, with 10 bases between them. Germline loops: CDR1 KGHDR, CDR2 SFDVKD. The CDR3 coding sequence is TGTGCCACCAGTGATTTGAGGGGTTCCCCCTACAATGAGCAGTTCTTC. Protein product: CATSDLRGSPYNEQFF.